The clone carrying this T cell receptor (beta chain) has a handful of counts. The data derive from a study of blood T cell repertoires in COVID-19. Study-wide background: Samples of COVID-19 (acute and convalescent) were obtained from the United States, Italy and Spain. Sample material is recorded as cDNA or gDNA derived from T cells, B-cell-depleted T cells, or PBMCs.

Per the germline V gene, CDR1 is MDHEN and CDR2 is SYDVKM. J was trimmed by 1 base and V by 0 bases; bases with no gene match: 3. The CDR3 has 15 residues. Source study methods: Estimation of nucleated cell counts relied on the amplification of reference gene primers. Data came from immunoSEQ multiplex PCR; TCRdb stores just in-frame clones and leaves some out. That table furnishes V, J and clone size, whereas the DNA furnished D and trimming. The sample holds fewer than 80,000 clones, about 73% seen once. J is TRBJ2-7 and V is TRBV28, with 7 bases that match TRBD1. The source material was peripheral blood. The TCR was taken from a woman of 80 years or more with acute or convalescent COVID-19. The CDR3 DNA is TGTGCCAGCAGTTTATGGGGGACAGCATCCTACGAGCAGTACTTC. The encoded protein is CASSLWGTASYEQYF.